Following are 14 T cell receptor beta chains from one sample sequenced in a study of vaccination and CD4 T cells after COVID-19. No antigen is known for these receptors. Indicated treatment: approximately 9-day PBMC culture with coronavirus spike peptide pools or control peptides (ViraFEST assay). With the Oncomine TCR Beta short-read assay, DNA from cultured CD4+ T cells was sequenced. TCRdb processed the PCR reads anew with MiXCR; each CDR3 protein has one entry. Of some 18,000 distinct CDR3 sequences listed, approximately 60% are singletons. Sequencing was performed on CD4+ T cells from blood, cultured in vitro. The receptors shown here come from a human donor who had recovered from COVID-19.

This clonotype has a handful of counts. The V call is TRBV7-9, the J call TRBJ1-4; D gene ambiguous. This CDR3 has 15 amino acids. Trimming took off 10 bases at V and 7 bases at J, with 22 bases between the two ends. The germline gives CDR1 SEHNR, CDR2 FQNEAQ (reference sequence). The CDR3 is CAIQVVVHNLEKLFF. The CDR3, as DNA: TGTGCCATCCAAGTGGTGGTGCACAACCTTGAAAAACTGTTTTTT.

The chain is built from TRBV20-1 and TRBJ1-6; possible D gene TRBD1, 6 bases. This CDR3 is 14 amino acids long. V was clipped by 3 bases and J by 5 bases, with 11 bases between them. Germline CDR1 is DFQATT and CDR2 is SNEGSKA (reference sequence). Here the CDR3 DNA reads TGCAGTGCTAGGCGGGGGGCCGATAATTCACCCCTCCACTTT. This sequence encodes CSARRGADNSPLHF.

This clonotype was seen more than once but under ten times. The chain recombines TRBV20-1 with TRBJ2-3; 10 nucleotides align to TRBD2. Germline V CDR1 and CDR2: DFQATT, SNEGSKA (reference sequence). J lost 0 bases, V lost 7 bases, and 4 bases had no gene match. The CDR3 totals 14 residues. The CDR3 region is CSGGAGGSTDTQYF. The CDR3 region has the DNA TGCAGTGGGGGAGCGGGAGGGAGCACAGATACGCAGTATTTT.

This clonotype was counted between two and nine times. In DNA, the CDR3 is TGTGCCAGCAGCTTAGCGCTCGGGGTCGCTGAAGCTTTCTTT. Protein product: CASSLALGVAEAFF. The chain links TRBV7-6 to TRBJ1-1; no clear D gene. Germline values: CDR1 SGHVS, CDR2 FNYEAQ. This CDR3 has 14 residues. The ends were cut back, 0 bases at V and 6 bases at J, with 11 bases in the middle.

This clonotype was detected only a few times. V is TRBV19 and J is TRBJ1-2, with D maybe TRBD1 (5 bases). Germline V gene sequence: CDR1 LNHDA, CDR2 SQIVND (reference sequence). V lost 3 bases and J 3 bases, leaving 8 bases between the germline ends. CDR3 length equals 13 residues. CDR3 sequence reads: CASSMGVYYGYTF. DNA for the CDR3: TGTGCCAGTAGTATGGGGGTCTACTATGGCTACACCTTC.

V and J are TRBV11-3 and TRBJ1-1, with D possibly being TRBD1 (5 bases). The CDR3 loop spans 14 amino acids. Germline CDR1 SGHNT, CDR2 YENEEA. With 5 bases removed from V and 6 bases from J, the gap between germline ends came to 16 bases. The CDR3 coding sequence is TGTGCCAGCAGCGCGACAGTGGGCGCGGCTGAAGCTTTCTTT. Amino acids: CASSATVGAAEAFF.

This chain uses TRBV6-5 with TRBJ2-6, with D unclear. Germline values: CDR1 MNHEY, CDR2 SVGAGI. CDR3 length equals 16 residues. V lost 4 bases to trimming and J lost 4 bases, with 14 bases between them. CDR3 residues: CASSSLTPGGANVLTF. The CDR3 DNA reads TGTGCCAGCAGTTCCCTAACTCCCGGAGGGGCCAACGTCCTGACTTTC.

V gene TRBV24-1 combines with J gene TRBJ2-1; the match to TRBD2 covers 10 bases. The CDR3 is 16 residues long. CDR1 is KGHDR and CDR2 is SFDVKD in the germline V gene. J was trimmed by 4 bases and V by 3 bases; bases with no gene match: 5. CDR3 DNA sequence: TGTGCCACCAGTGATAGCGGGACTAGCGATTACAATGAGCAGTTCTTC. Encoded protein: CATSDSGTSDYNEQFF.

The rearrangement joins TRBV7-2 to TRBJ2-7; 9 bases align to TRBD2. V shed 1 base, J shed 2 bases, and the junction held 3 bases outside the gene matches. Germline V lookup: CDR1 SGHTA, CDR2 FQGNSA. The CDR3 sequence is 15 residues long. The CDR3 DNA follows: TGTGCCAGCAGCTTAGATCTAGCGGGGACCTACGAGCAGTACTTC. Its protein product is CASSLDLAGTYEQYF.

In this sample, this clonotype turned up a few times. The J gene is TRBJ1-2, the V gene TRBV6-2 or TRBV6-3; D is undetermined. The CDR3 spans 12 residues. Trimming pared 6 bases from V and 6 bases from J, leaving 11 bases between. Per the germline V gene, CDR1 is MNHEY and CDR2 is SVGEGT. The CDR3 is CASSGWADGYTF. The CDR3 DNA sequence: TGTGCCAGCAGCGGGTGGGCTGATGGCTACACCTTC.

The chain couples TRBV28 to TRBJ1-5, with TRBD1 matching 7 bases. V shed 6 bases and J 5 bases; nucleotides not matched to a gene: 13. This CDR3 has 16 amino acids. Per the germline V gene, CDR1 is MDHEN and CDR2 is SYDVKM. CDR3 bases: TGTGCCAGCAGCCACAGGGGATTAGGATCGGATCAGCCCCAGCATTTT. The encoded protein is CASSHRGLGSDQPQHF.

On this clonotype: A junction boundary mismatches the germline segment, possibly from a read error. The V gene is TRBV27, the J gene TRBJ1-4; a weak D match, TRBD1 (5 bases). Germline-derived CDR1 and CDR2 are MNHEY and SMNVEV (reference sequence). The CDR3 is 15 residues long. The CDR3 bases are TGTGCCAGCGGCAGGGCAAGTTTGACTAATGAGAAACTGTTTTTT. Translating it yields CASGRASLTNEKLFF.

The chain joins TRBV7-2 to TRBJ2-3; D unresolved. In germline, CDR1 is SGHTA, CDR2 FQGNSA. V dropped 1 base and J dropped 4 bases, with 12 bases sitting between them. The length of the CDR3 is 15 residues. CDR3 in amino acids: CASSLDARGADTQYF. DNA for the CDR3: TGTGCCAGCAGCTTAGATGCGCGAGGTGCAGATACGCAGTATTTT. The full variable domain, rest sourced from reference TRBV7-2 and TRBJ2-3, is GAGVSQSPSNKVTEKGKDVELRCDPISGHTALYWYRQSLGQGLEFLIYFQGNSAPDKSGLPSDRFSAERTGGSVSTLTIQRTQQEDSAVYLCASSLDARGADTQYFGPGTRLTVL.

This chain connects TRBV19 to TRBJ1-3, with D uncertain. Per germline, CDR1 LNHDA and CDR2 SQIVND (reference sequence). CDR3 length equals 12 residues. Trimming cost V 11 bases and J 0 bases, with 8 bases left between them. The CDR3 DNA sequence: TGTGCCTCGATGGGCTCTGGAAACACCATATATTTT. Its translation: CASMGSGNTIYF.